Included here is one T cell receptor (beta chain) sequence, with context. This sample stems from a study of T cells of healthy individuals. TCRdb reanalysed the 5' RACE reads using MiXCR and keeps one entry per CDR3 protein. Of 35,000 to 45,000 distinct CDR3 sequences in the sample, 4.5% were seen once. The receptor was isolated from a human donor in good health.

This chain's CDR3 is CASSFTFSYEQYF. The DNA for the CDR3 is TGTGCCAGCAGCTTTACTTTCTCCTACGAGCAGTACTTC. The chain uses TRBV11-2 and TRBJ2-7, with no clear D. V lost 3 bases to trimming and J lost 0 bases, with 6 bases between them. This CDR3 spans 13 amino acids. Germline V CDR1 and CDR2: SGHAT, FQNNGV.